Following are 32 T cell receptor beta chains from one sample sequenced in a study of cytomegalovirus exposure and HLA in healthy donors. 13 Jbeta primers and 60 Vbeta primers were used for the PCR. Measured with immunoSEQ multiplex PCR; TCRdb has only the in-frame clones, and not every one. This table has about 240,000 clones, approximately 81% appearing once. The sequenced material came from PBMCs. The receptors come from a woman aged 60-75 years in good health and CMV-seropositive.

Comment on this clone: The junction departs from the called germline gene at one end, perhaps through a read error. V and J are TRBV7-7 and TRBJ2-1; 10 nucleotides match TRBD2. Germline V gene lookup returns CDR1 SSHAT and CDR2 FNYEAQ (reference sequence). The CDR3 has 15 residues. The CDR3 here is CASSLFASGSDEQFF. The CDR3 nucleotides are TGTGCTAGCAGCTTATTCGCTAGCGGGAGCGATGAGCAGTTCTTC. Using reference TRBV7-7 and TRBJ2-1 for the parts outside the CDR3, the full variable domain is GAGVSQSPRYKVTKRGQDVTLRCDPISSHATLYWYQQALGQGPEFLTYFNYEAQPDKSGLPSDRFSAERPEGSISTLTIQRTEQRDSAMYRCASSLFASGSDEQFFGPGTRLTVL.

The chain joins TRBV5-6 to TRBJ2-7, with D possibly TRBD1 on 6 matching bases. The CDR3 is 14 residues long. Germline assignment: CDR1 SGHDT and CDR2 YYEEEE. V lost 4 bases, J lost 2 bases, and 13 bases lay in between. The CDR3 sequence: CASSIGTRPYEQYF. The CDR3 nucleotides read TGTGCCAGCAGCATCGGGACAAGACCCTACGAGCAGTACTTC.

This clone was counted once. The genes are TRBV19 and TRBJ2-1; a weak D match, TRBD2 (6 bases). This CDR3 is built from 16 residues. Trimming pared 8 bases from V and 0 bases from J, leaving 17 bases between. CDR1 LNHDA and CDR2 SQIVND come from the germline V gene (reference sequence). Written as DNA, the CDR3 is TGTGCCAGTTCTCTAGCGTCTTCAAGCTCCTACAATGAGCAGTTCTTC. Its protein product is CASSLASSSSYNEQFF.

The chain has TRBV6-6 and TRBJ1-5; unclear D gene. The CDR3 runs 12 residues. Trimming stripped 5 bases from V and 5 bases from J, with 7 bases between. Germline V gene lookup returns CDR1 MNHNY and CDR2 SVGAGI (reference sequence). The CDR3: CASSQQDQPQHF. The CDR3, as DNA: TGTGCCAGCAGTCAACAAGATCAGCCCCAGCATTTT.

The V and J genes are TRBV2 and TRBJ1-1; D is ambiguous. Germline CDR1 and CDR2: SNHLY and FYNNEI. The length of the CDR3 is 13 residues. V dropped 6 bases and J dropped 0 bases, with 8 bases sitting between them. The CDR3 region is CASRPGLNTEAFF. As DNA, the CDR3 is TGTGCCAGCAGACCGGGTTTGAACACTGAAGCTTTCTTT.

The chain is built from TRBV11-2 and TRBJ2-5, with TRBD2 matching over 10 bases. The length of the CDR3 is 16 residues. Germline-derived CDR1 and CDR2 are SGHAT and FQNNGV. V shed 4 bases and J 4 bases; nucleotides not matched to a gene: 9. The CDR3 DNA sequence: TGTGCCAGCAGCTCGAGGACTAGCGGAGAGGGAGAGACCCAGTACTTC. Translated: CASSSRTSGEGETQYF.

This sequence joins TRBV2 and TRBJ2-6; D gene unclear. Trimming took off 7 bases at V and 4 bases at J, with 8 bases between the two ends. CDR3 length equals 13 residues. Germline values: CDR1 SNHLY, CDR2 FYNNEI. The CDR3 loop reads CASNSIGANVLTF. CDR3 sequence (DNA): TGTGCCAGCAACTCGATCGGGGCCAACGTCCTGACTTTC.

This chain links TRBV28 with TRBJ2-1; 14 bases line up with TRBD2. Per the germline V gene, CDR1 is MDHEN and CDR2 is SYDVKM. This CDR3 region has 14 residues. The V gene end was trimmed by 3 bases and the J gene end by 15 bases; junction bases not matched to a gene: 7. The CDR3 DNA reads TGTGCCAGCAGTTTCTCGACTAGCGGGAGGGGGTTGTTCTTC. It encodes CASSFSTSGRGLFF.

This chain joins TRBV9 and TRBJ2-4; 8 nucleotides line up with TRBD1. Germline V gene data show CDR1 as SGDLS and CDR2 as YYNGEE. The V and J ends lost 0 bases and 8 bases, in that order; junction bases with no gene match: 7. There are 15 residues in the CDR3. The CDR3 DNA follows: TGTGCCAGCAGCGTAGTAGGACAGGGAGGAGACATTCAGTACTTC. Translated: CASSVVGQGGDIQYF. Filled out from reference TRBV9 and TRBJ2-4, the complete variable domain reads DSGVTQTPKHLITATGQRVTLRCSPRSGDLSVYWYQQSLDQGLQFLIQYYNGEERAKGNILERFSAQQFPDLHSELNLSSLELGDSALYFCASSVVGQGGDIQYFGAGTRLSVL.

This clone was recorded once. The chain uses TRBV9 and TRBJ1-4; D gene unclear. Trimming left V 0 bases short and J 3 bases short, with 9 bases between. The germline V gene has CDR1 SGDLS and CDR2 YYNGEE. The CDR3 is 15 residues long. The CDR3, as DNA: TGTGCCAGCAGCGTAGGGCGGAGGCCTAATGAAAAACTGTTTTTT. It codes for CASSVGRRPNEKLFF.

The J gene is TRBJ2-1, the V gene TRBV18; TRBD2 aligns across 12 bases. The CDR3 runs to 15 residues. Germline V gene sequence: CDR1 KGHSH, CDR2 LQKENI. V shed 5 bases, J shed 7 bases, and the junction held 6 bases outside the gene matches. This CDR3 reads CASSSLGLAGNEQFF. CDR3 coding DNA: TGTGCCAGCTCATCCCTAGGACTAGCGGGAAATGAGCAGTTCTTC.

The CDR3 DNA sequence: TGTGCCAGCAGTTATACCGCGGACATGACGAACACCGGGGAGCTGTTTTTT. The encoded protein is CASSYTADMTNTGELFF. The chain is built from TRBV21-1 and TRBJ2-2; TRBD1, the table's D call, was not compared with the DNA. TRBV21-1 is a documented pseudogene. This CDR3 contains 17 residues.

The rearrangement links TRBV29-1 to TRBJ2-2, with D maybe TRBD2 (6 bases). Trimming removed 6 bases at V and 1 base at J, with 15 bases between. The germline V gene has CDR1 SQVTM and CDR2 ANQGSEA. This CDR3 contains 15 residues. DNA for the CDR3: TGCAGCGTGGGGGAGCGCGGGAAGAACACCGGGGAGCTGTTTTTT. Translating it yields CSVGERGKNTGELFF.

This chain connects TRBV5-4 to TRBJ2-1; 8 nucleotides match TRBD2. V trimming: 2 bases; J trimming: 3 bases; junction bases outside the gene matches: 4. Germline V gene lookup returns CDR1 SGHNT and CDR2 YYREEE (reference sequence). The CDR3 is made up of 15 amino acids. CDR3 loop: CASSFRSGGYNEQFF. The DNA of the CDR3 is TGTGCCAGCAGCTTTAGAAGCGGGGGCTACAATGAGCAGTTCTTC.

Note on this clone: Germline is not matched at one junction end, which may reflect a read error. CDR3 sequence (DNA): TGTTCCAGCAGCTTTGGAGGGTTTGATGAGTTCTTC. Its translation is CSSSFGGFDEFF. The chain employs TRBV7-9 and TRBJ2-1, with TRBD2 as a possible D gene (6 bases). CDR3 size: 12 residues. In germline, CDR1 is SEHNR, CDR2 FQNEAQ (reference sequence). Complete variable domain (other parts from reference TRBV7-9 and TRBJ2-1): DTGVSQNPRHKITKRGQNVTFRCDPISEHNRLYWYRQTLGQGPEFLTYFQNEAQLEKSRLLSDRFSAERPKGSFSTLEIQRTEQGDSAMYLCSSSFGGFDEFFGPGTRLTVL.

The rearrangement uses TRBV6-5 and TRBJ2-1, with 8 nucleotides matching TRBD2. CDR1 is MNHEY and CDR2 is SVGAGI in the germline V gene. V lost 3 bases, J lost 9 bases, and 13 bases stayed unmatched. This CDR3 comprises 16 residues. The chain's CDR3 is CASSYPGRALEGEQFF. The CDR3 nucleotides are TGTGCCAGCAGTTATCCCGGGAGGGCCCTGGAGGGTGAGCAGTTCTTC.

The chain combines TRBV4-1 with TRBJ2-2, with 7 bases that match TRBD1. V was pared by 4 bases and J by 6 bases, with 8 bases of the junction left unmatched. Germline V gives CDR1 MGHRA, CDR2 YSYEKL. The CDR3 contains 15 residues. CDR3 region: CASSPNRQGPGELFF. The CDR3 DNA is TGCGCCAGCAGCCCGAACCGACAGGGTCCCGGGGAGCTGTTTTTT.

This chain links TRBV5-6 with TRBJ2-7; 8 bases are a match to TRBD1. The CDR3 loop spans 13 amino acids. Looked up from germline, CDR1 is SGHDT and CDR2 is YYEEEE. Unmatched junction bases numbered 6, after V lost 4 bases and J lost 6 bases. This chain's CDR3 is CASSRGTGGEQYF. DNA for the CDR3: TGTGCCAGCAGCAGGGGGACAGGCGGCGAGCAGTACTTC. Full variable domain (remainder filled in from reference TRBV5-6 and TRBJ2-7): DAGVTQSPTHLIKTRGQQVTLRCSPKSGHDTVSWYQQALGQGPQFIFQYYEEEERQRGNFPDRFSGHQFPNYSSELNVNALLLGDSALYLCASSRGTGGEQYFGPGTRLTVT.

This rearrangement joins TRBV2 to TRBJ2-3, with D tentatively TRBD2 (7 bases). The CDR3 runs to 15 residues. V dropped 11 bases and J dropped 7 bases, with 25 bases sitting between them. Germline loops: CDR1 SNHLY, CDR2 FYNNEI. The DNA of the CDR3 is TGTGCCGGAGGACAGCTCCCCGGCGGGGGCAATACGCAGTATTTT. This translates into CAGGQLPGGGNTQYF.

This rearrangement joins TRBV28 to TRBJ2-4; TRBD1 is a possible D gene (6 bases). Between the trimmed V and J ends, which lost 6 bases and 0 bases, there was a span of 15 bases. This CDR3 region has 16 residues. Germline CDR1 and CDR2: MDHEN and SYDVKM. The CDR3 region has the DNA TGTGCCAGCAGCGACAGGACTGTACTAGCCAAAAACATTCAGTACTTC. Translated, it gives CASSDRTVLAKNIQYF.

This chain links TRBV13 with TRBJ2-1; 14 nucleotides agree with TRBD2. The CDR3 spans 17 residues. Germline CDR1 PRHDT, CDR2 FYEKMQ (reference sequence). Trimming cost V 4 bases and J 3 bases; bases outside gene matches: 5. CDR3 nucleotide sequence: TGTGCCAGCAGCTCGGGACTAGCGGGAGTTCTCTACAATGAGCAGTTCTTC. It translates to CASSSGLAGVLYNEQFF.

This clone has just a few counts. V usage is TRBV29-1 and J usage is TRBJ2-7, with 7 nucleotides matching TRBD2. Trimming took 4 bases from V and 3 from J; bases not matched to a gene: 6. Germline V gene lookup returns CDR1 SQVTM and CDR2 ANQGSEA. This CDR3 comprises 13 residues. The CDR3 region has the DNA TGCAGCGTTGGAACCGCTAGCGGCTACGAGCAGTACTTC. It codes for CSVGTASGYEQYF.

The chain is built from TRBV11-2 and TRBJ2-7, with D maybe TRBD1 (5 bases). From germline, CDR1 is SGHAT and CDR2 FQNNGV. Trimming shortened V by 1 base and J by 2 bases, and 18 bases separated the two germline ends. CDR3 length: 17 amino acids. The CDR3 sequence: CASSLVASGPSTYEQYF. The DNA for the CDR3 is TGTGCCAGCAGCTTAGTTGCTTCAGGGCCCTCTACCTACGAGCAGTACTTC.

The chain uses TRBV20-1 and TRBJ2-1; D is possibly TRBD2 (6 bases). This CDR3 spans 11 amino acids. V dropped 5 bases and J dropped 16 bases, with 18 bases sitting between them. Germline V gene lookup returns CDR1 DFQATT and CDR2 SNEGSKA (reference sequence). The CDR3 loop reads CSAGPVRGGFF. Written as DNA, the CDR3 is TGCAGTGCTGGGCCTGTAAGGGGAGGTTTCTTC.

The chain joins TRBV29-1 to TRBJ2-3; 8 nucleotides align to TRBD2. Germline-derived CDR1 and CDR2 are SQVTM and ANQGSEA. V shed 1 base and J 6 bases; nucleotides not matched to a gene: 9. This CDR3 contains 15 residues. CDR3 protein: CSVEGWGLVPDTQYF. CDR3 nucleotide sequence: TGCAGCGTTGAAGGCTGGGGACTAGTACCGGATACGCAGTATTTT.

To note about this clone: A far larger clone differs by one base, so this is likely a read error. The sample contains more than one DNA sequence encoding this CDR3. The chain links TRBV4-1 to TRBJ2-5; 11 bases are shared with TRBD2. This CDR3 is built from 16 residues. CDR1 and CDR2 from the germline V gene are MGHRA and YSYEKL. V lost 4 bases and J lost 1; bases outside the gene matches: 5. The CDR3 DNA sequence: TGCGCCAGCAGCCCCCGGACTAGCGGGTTCCAAGAGACCCAGTACTTC. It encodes CASSPRTSGFQETQYF.

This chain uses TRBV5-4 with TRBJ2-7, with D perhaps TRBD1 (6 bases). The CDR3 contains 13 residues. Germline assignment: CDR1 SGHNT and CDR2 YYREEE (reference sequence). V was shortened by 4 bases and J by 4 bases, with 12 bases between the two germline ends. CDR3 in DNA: TGTGCCAGCAGCCCCGGGGACAATTACGAGCAGTACTTC. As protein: CASSPGDNYEQYF.

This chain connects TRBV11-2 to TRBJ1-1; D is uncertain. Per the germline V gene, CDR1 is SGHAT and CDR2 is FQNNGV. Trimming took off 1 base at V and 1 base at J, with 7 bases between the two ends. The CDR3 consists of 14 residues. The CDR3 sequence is CASSLGHRNTEAFF. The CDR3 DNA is TGTGCCAGCAGCTTAGGACATAGGAACACTGAAGCTTTCTTT. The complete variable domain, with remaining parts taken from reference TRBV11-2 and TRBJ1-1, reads EAGVAQSPRYKIIEKRQSVAFWCNPISGHATLYWYQQILGQGPKLLIQFQNNGVVDDSQLPKDRFSAERLKGVDSTLKIQPAKLEDSAVYLCASSLGHRNTEAFFGQGTRLTVV.

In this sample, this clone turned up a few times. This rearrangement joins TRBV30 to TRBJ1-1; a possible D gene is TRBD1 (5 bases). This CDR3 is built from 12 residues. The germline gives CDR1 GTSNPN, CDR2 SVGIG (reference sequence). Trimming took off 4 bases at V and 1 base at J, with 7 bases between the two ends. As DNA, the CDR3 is TGTGCCTGGACAAGGGGGAACACTGAAGCTTTCTTT. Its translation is CAWTRGNTEAFF.

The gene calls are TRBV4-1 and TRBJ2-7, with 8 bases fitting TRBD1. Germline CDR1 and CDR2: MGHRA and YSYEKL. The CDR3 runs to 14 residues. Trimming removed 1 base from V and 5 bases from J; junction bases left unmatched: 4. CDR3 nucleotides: TGCGCCAGCAGCCAAGTTCAGGGGGCCAACGAGCAGTACTTC. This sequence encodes CASSQVQGANEQYF.

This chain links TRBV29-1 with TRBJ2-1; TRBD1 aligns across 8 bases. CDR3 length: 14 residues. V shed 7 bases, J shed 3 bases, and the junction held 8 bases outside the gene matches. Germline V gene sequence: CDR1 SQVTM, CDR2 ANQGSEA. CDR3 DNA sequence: TGCAGCGCAGCCACAGGGGGTATCTACAATGAGCAGTTCTTC. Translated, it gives CSAATGGIYNEQFF.

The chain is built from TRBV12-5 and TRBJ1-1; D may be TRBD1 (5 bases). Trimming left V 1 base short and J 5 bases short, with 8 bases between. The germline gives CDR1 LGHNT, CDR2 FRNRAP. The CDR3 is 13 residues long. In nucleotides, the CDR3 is TGTGCTAGTGGTTTGGAGGGGCGGACTGAAGCTTTCTTT. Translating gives CASGLEGRTEAFF. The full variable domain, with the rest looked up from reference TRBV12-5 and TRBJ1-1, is DARVTQTPRHKVTEMGQEVTMRCQPILGHNTVFWYRQTMMQGLELLAYFRNRAPLDDSGMPKDRFSAEMPDATLATLKIQPSEPRDSAVYFCASGLEGRTEAFFGQGTRLTVV.